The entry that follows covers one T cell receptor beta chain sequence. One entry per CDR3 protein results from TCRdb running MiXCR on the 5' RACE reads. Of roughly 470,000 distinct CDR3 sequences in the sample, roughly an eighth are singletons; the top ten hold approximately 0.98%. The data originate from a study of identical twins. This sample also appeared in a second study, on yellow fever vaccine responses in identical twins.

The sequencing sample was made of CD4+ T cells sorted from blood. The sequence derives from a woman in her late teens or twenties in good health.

The CDR3 spells CASSKANGGRTRYNEQFF. The CDR3 coding sequence is TGTGCCAGCAGCAAAGCAAATGGCGGCAGGACCCGTTACAATGAGCAGTTCTTC. The rearrangement links TRBV21-1 to TRBJ2-1; the table calls TRBD2, which could not be checked here. TRBV21-1 has pseudogene status. The CDR3 extends over 18 amino acids.